Listed here are 28 T cell receptor beta chains from one sample, sequenced in a study of metastatic and nonmetastatic thyroid tumors (dated by TCRdb to about 2020). The library was generated by PCR. This sample was sequenced with an Illumina HiSeq 4000. TCRdb reprocessed the public reads (quality trimming at Q25 with fastp, clone calling with MiXCR) and kept in-frame beta chains. Across this sample there are some 38,000 clones, with less than 15% seen only once. The ten top clones hold around a tenth of the sample. None of the patients had been given any treatment before thyroid surgery. The sequenced sample consisted of blood. Every receptor here comes from a female donor with papillary thyroid cancer or a benign thyroid nodule (not recorded which). Some clones in this sample may be carry-over from other donors' samples.

This clone came up many times. Germline and junction disagree at one end, which may indicate a read error. V usage is TRBV18 and J usage is TRBJ2-3, with 14 bases lining up with TRBD2. CDR1 and CDR2 from the germline V gene are KGHSH and LQKENI. This CDR3 has 17 amino acids. The DNA for the CDR3 is TGTGCCAGCTCATCACCGGGACTAGCGGGAGTGAAAAGTACGCAGTATTTT. This gives the protein CASSSPGLAGVKSTQYF.

Comments on this clone: A much larger clonotype is one base distant, so this may be a read error. The chain uses TRBV5-6 and TRBJ1-2, with D uncertain. The CDR3 runs to 16 residues. CDR1 is SGHDT, CDR2 YYEEEE, per germline. CDR3 sequence (DNA): TGTGCCAGCAGCTTTAATGGCGCTCCGACTAACTATGGCCACACCTTC. The encoded protein is CASSFNGAPTNYGHTF.

This clone was counted at least ten times. The V and J genes are TRBV3-1 and TRBJ2-1; no firm D call. V was shortened by 5 bases and J by 0 bases, with 11 bases between the two germline ends. The CDR3 runs 15 residues. The germline V gene has CDR1 LGHDT and CDR2 YNNKEL (reference sequence). Here the CDR3 reads CASSGRRSSYNEQFF. The CDR3 DNA reads as TGTGCCAGCAGCGGCAGAAGAAGCTCCTACAATGAGCAGTTCTTC.

This clone was counted ten times or more. V is TRBV2 and J is TRBJ1-5; 7 bases match TRBD1. Germline values: CDR1 SNHLY, CDR2 FYNNEI. The CDR3 has 14 amino acids. After removal of 8 bases from V and 0 bases from J, the junction contained 4 bases not matched to a gene. The DNA of the CDR3 is TGTGCCAGCGGTAACAGGGGTAGCAATCAGCCCCAGCATTTT. Protein sequence: CASGNRGSNQPQHF.

This clone was detected ten times or more. The gene calls are TRBV28 and TRBJ2-4; no clear D. This CDR3 region has 14 residues. Per germline, CDR1 MDHEN and CDR2 SYDVKM. V shed 3 bases and J shed 0 bases, with 6 bases lying between them. CDR3 region: CASSFSGAKNIQYF. CDR3 DNA: TGTGCCAGCAGTTTCTCAGGAGCCAAAAACATTCAGTACTTC.

This clone was recorded a few times. The V call is TRBV5-6, the J call TRBJ1-1; D remains unclear. The V end was cut by 0 bases, the J end by 10 bases, with 10 bases between. This CDR3 contains 12 residues. Germline values: CDR1 SGHDT, CDR2 YYEEEE. CDR3 region: CASSLGEGTAFF. The CDR3 nucleotides are TGTGCCAGCAGCTTGGGCGAGGGAACAGCTTTCTTT.

This clone counts as medium-sized. The chain has TRBV6-1 and TRBJ2-5, with D possibly being TRBD2 (6 bases). V gave up 2 bases and J gave up 5 bases, with 15 bases separating them. CDR1 is MNHNS, CDR2 SASEGT, per germline. The CDR3 has 15 amino acids. The CDR3 nucleotides read TGTGCCAGCAGTGAATCGGGGAGGAGATGGGAGACCCAGTACTTC. It translates to CASSESGRRWETQYF.

This clone was seen repeatedly, ten times or more. V and J are TRBV27 and TRBJ2-4; perhaps TRBD1 as D (5 bases). The germline gives CDR1 MNHEY, CDR2 SMNVEV (reference sequence). Deletions cut 6 bases from V and 3 bases from J, with 15 bases between. This CDR3 comprises 15 residues. Here the CDR3 reads CASRKVGADKNIQYF. The CDR3 nucleotides read TGTGCCAGCAGGAAGGTAGGGGCGGACAAAAACATTCAGTACTTC.

This clone was counted ten times or more. The chain recombines TRBV3-1 with TRBJ2-1, with 13 nucleotides matching TRBD2. Losses at the gene ends were 2 bases for V and 2 bases for J; bases not matched to a gene: 6. The CDR3 runs 18 residues. Germline V gives CDR1 LGHDT, CDR2 YNNKEL (reference sequence). Here the CDR3 reads CASSQRLGLAGTYNEQFF. The DNA for the CDR3 is TGTGCCAGCAGCCAACGTCTGGGACTAGCGGGGACCTACAATGAGCAGTTCTTC.

The chain links TRBV5-4 to TRBJ1-1; tentative D call: TRBD1 (5 bases). This CDR3 has 14 residues. With 4 bases removed from V and 4 bases from J, the gap between germline ends came to 14 bases. The germline gives CDR1 SGHNT, CDR2 YYREEE (reference sequence). In DNA, the CDR3 is TGTGCCAGCAGCGGGGGAGGGGCTGGCACTGAAGCTTTCTTT. Protein sequence: CASSGGGAGTEAFF.

Many counts were recorded for this clone. The chain's CDR3 is CASSPPLTSGDNTGELFF. DNA for the CDR3: TGTGCCAGCAGCCCTCCCTTGACTAGCGGGGATAACACCGGGGAGCTGTTTTTT. The J gene is TRBJ2-2, the V gene TRBV4-2; TRBD2 aligns across 11 bases. CDR3 size: 18 residues. Trimming took 4 bases from V and 2 from J; bases not matched to a gene: 9. CDR1 and CDR2 (germline): LGHNA, YNFKEQ.

This clone appeared many times. The J gene is TRBJ2-7, the V gene TRBV20-1; TRBD1 agrees at 9 bases. The CDR3 totals 15 residues. With 3 bases clipped from V and 3 bases from J, the junction kept 9 bases outside the gene matches. Per germline, CDR1 DFQATT and CDR2 SNEGSKA (reference sequence). The CDR3 is CSASPRTGVIYEQYF. CDR3 DNA sequence: TGCAGTGCTAGTCCGAGGACAGGGGTCATCTACGAGCAGTACTTC.

This clone was counted only a few times. This chain joins TRBV6-5 and TRBJ2-6; 8 bases are a match to TRBD2. CDR1 is MNHEY, CDR2 SVGAGI, per germline. The CDR3 loop spans 19 amino acids. Trimming took 10 bases from V and 0 from J; bases not matched to a gene: 17. DNA for the CDR3: TGTGCCATCGGGGGGGTGCTTGGACAGTTAGACTCTGGGGCCAACGTCCTGACTTTC. Translation gives CAIGGVLGQLDSGANVLTF.

This clone is categorized as medium-sized. The chain joins TRBV28 to TRBJ2-1; 11 nucleotides match TRBD2. Germline-derived CDR1 and CDR2 are MDHEN and SYDVKM. The CDR3 runs 15 residues. J gave up 6 bases and V 3 bases, and 4 bases lay outside the gene matches. DNA for the CDR3: TGTGCCAGCAGTTTTAGGCTAGCGGGAGGCAATGAGCAGTTCTTC. Translation: CASSFRLAGGNEQFF.

Relative to its sample, this clone is medium-sized. The V call is TRBV12-3 or TRBV12-4, the J call TRBJ2-7; D ambiguous. Trimming removed 5 bases at V and 0 bases at J, with 5 bases between. The CDR3 is 12 amino acids. The CDR3 reads CASSTSSYEQYF. CDR3 nucleotide sequence: TGTGCCAGCAGTACGAGCTCCTACGAGCAGTACTTC.

This clone was recorded many times. V and J are TRBV5-8 and TRBJ1-2, with 7 nucleotides matching TRBD1. Trimming at V came to 1 base and at J to 2 bases, leaving 5 bases not matched to a gene. Germline V gene lookup returns CDR1 SGHTS and CDR2 YDEGEE. The CDR3 has 15 residues. The CDR3 protein is CASSLKGQPNYGYTF. CDR3 nucleotides: TGTGCCAGCAGCTTGAAGGGACAGCCGAACTATGGCTACACCTTC.

V and J are TRBV6-2 or TRBV6-3 and TRBJ1-3; tentatively, D is TRBD1 (6 bases). The CDR3 runs to 16 residues. The germline gives CDR1 MNHEY, CDR2 SVGEGT. V lost 6 bases, J lost 0 bases, and 15 bases lay in between. This CDR3 is CASRYQDSLSGNTIYF. The CDR3 bases are TGTGCCAGCAGATATCAGGACAGTCTCTCTGGAAACACCATATATTTT.

The rearrangement uses TRBV27 and TRBJ2-5; D not resolved. Trimming left V 6 bases short and J 5 bases short, with 19 bases between. CDR1 is MNHEY and CDR2 is SMNVEV in the germline V gene (reference sequence). This CDR3 region has 15 residues. The CDR3 spells CASSRILAWVETQYF. The CDR3 region has the DNA TGTGCCAGCAGCCGAATACTGGCCTGGGTGGAGACCCAGTACTTC.

As for this clone: An end of the junction does not agree with germline; a read error may underlie this. The chain employs TRBV7-2 and TRBJ2-1; D could derive from TRBD1 or TRBD2 (6 bases each). Germline V CDR1 and CDR2: SGHTA, FQGNSA. The CDR3 spans 12 residues. The CDR3 region has the DNA TGCCAGCAGCATAGGGGGGTTGGTGAGCAGTTCTTC. The encoded protein is CQQHRGVGEQFF.

In this sample, this clone turned up many times. In DNA, the CDR3 is TGCAGTGCTCTTCGGACAGGGGCTCTTAACTATGGCTACACCTTC. It translates to CSALRTGALNYGYTF. The chain recombines TRBV20-1 with TRBJ1-2; 9 positions match TRBD1. V shed 5 bases, J shed 1 base, and the junction held 8 bases outside the gene matches. The CDR3 sequence is 15 residues long. Germline loops: CDR1 DFQATT, CDR2 SNEGSKA (reference sequence).

At least ten counts were recorded for this clone. The CDR3, as DNA: TGTGCCAGCAGCCCACGACAGGGCGCAGATACGCAGTATTTT. This sequence encodes CASSPRQGADTQYF. This chain links TRBV14 with TRBJ2-3; 7 nucleotides line up with TRBD1. The CDR3 is made up of 14 amino acids. CDR1 and CDR2 (germline): SGHDN, FVKESK. Trimming took 4 bases from V and 4 from J; bases not matched to a gene: 5.

This clone was seen ten or more times. The chain recombines TRBV19 with TRBJ1-4; TRBD1 matches 9 bases. Germline assignment: CDR1 LNHDA and CDR2 SQIVND (reference sequence). The CDR3 extends over 14 amino acids. Losses at the gene ends were 4 bases for V and 7 bases for J; bases not matched to a gene: 4. The CDR3 DNA is TGTGCCAGTAGTACGGGGGACAGGGTTGAAAAACTGTTTTTT. This sequence encodes CASSTGDRVEKLFF.

This clone was seen many times. The rearrangement joins TRBV11-2 to TRBJ1-6, with D unclear. CDR3 length equals 16 residues. Germline V gene data show CDR1 as SGHAT and CDR2 as FQNNGV. Deletions cut 4 bases from V and 6 bases from J, with 16 bases between. The CDR3 DNA follows: TGTGCCAGCAGCTCGGGAAGGACTTCAAGTAATTCACCCCTCCACTTT. It yields the protein CASSSGRTSSNSPLHF.

This chain links TRBV28 with TRBJ1-2; D might be TRBD1 (6 bases). Germline values: CDR1 MDHEN, CDR2 SYDVKM. The V and J ends lost 2 bases and 4 bases respectively, with 8 bases between them. The CDR3 is made up of 13 amino acids. Written as DNA, the CDR3 is TGTGCCAGCAGTTTAGGGGGGGCCTATGGCTACACCTTC. It is translated as CASSLGGAYGYTF.

The chain joins TRBV6-2 or TRBV6-3 to TRBJ2-1; maybe TRBD1 (5 bases). Germline CDR1 reads MNHEY; CDR2 reads SVGEGT. This CDR3 is 17 amino acids long. Trimming cost V 1 base and J 4 bases, with 17 bases left between them. The CDR3 DNA reads as TGTGCCAGCAGTTACTACGGAGACCAGGGCTCGTACAATGAGCAGTTCTTC. This codes for CASSYYGDQGSYNEQFF.

The chain carries TRBV7-8 and TRBJ1-1, with D possibly being TRBD1 (5 bases). Between the trimmed V and J ends, which lost 8 bases and 6 bases, there was a span of 19 bases. The V gene's germline CDR1 is SGHVS and CDR2 FQNEAQ. The CDR3 is made up of 14 amino acids. The CDR3 bases are TGTGCCAGCCGCTCCTTTGGGGGGAGGGCTGAAGCTTTCTTT. This encodes CASRSFGGRAEAFF.

In its sample, this clone was seen many times. This chain uses TRBV25-1 with TRBJ2-1; D is perhaps TRBD1 (5 bases). Germline values: CDR1 MGHDK, CDR2 SYGVNS. This CDR3 has 10 amino acids. The germline V and J ends were trimmed by 5 bases and 9 bases, with 5 bases remaining between them. DNA of the CDR3: TGTGCCAGCAGTAGGGGTGAGCAGTTCTTC. Protein: CASSRGEQFF.

By proportion, this clone is medium-sized (0.01 to 0.1%). This chain connects TRBV6-1 to TRBJ2-7, with D possibly matching TRBD2 (5 bases). This CDR3 has 13 residues. The germline V and J ends were trimmed by 3 bases and 2 bases, with 8 bases remaining between them. Germline values: CDR1 MNHNS, CDR2 SASEGT. CDR3 in DNA: TGTGCCAGCAGTGACGCTAGCCCCTACGAGCAGTACTTC. Its protein is CASSDASPYEQYF.